The entry below describes one TCR beta chain. The CDR3 covers 15 residues. In germline, CDR1 is SGDLS, CDR2 YYNGEE. Trimming cost V 3 bases and J 4 bases; bases outside gene matches: 7. The source of the sample is a study of shared clonotypes between healthy human individuals. Clones were read by immunoSEQ multiplex PCR, and TCRdb kept only the in-frame ones, dropping some. The sample consists of some 2.4 million clones, 80% to 95% of them appearing once. This TCR came from a man younger than 35 in good health. Some clones in this sample may be carry-over from other donors' samples. Sequencing used naive CD4+ T cells from PBMCs. Documented subset: CD45RA+ positively selected. This sequence joins TRBV9 and TRBJ2-1; 7 nucleotides line up with TRBD2. The CDR3 loop reads CASSARTRPYNEQFF. The CDR3 DNA is TGTGCCAGCAGCGCCAGGACTAGGCCGTACAATGAGCAGTTCTTC.